The clone carrying this T cell receptor (beta chain) came up a few times. Its antigen remains unknown. The source of the sample is a study of regulatory T cells in long-lasting Graves disease. Regarding the study as a whole: Under persistent disease, TRBV28, TRBJ1-2 and TRBJ2-5 were used preferentially.

Arm-PCR of CDR3 regions and iRepertoire HTBI primers were used to build TCR beta libraries. Each CDR3 protein gets one entry after TCRdb re-called the multiplex PCR reads with MiXCR. This table has about half a million distinct CDR3 sequences, about 11% appearing once. The CDR3 spans 19 residues. Germline V gene data show CDR1 as LNHDA and CDR2 as SQIVND (reference sequence). The germline V and J ends were trimmed by 7 bases and 0 bases, with 25 bases remaining between them. Time point defined: newly diagnosed GD, antithyroid drugs for less than 3 months. PBMC RNA served as the TCR library source. This sample was also put to use in a study of T cells in Graves' hyperthyroidism and ophthalmopathy. That report notes: RT-PCR in the first round (using the HTBI primer set) targeted the TCR CDR3.

The gene calls are TRBV19 and TRBJ2-4; possible D gene TRBD2, 5 bases. This TCR came from a woman aged 25 to 39 with Graves disease. The sequencing here drew on peripheral blood mononuclear cells (PBMCs), taken at new diagnosis, from a patient treated with antithyroid drugs. The CDR3 here is CASKNKGYPAGEAKNIQYF. The DNA for the CDR3 is TGTGCCAGTAAAAATAAAGGGTACCCCGCCGGGGAAGCCAAAAACATTCAGTACTTC.